The present T cell receptor beta chain was sequenced within a study of shared clonotypes between healthy human individuals. Free of recent acute infections or vaccinations, the donors were healthy HIV-negative adults. CD8 memory combined CD45RO+ cells with CCR7-negative CD45RA+ TemRA cells. CDR1 and CDR2 (germline): LNHDA, SQIVND (reference sequence). Trimming at V came to 6 bases and at J to 7 bases, leaving 15 bases not matched to a gene. The CDR3 runs to 16 residues. Method: immunoSEQ multiplex PCR; TCRdb's copy keeps in-frame clones and lacks some. Among approximately 92,000 clones listed, roughly three quarters were seen once. On this clone itself: The antigen is undetermined.

The study's findings and limits: Shared clonotypes across all four donors exceeded non-shared ones in generation probability.

The chain carries TRBV19 and TRBJ1-5, with 7 nucleotides matching TRBD1. The TCR sequence derives from a man in his thirties or forties in good health. Material: memory CD8+ T cells sorted from blood. Subset: CD45RO+ cells pooled with CCR7-negative TemRA cells. The CDR3 coding sequence is TGTGCCAGTAGCTCCAAGACAGGGATGAACCGACAGCCCCAGCATTTT. Its protein is CASSSKTGMNRQPQHF.